This TCR beta chain stems from a study of T cell responses to AZD1222 COVID-19 vaccine. Study outcomes and limitations: Among spike-specific TCRs, nearly half reportedly target unmutated variant regions. Just 5 to 7 people given AZD1222 tested seropositive at baseline.

TCRdb's table, derived via immunoSEQ multiplex PCR, lists solely in-frame clones and lacks some. Of approximately 90,000 clones listed, 75% to 90% are singletons. The V and J ends lost 6 bases and 8 bases respectively, with 10 bases between them. Germline-derived CDR1 and CDR2 are DFQATT and SNEGSKA (reference sequence). The CDR3 consists of 11 residues. Details on this clone: Its antigen is unidentified.

Sequencing was performed on peripheral blood, taken on day 0 of AZD1222 vaccination. The sequence was collected from an adult in good health. The chain recombines TRBV20-1 with TRBJ1-4; D is unclear. CDR3: CSATLGEKLFF. The CDR3 nucleotides are TGCAGTGCCACCCTGGGGGAAAAACTGTTTTTT.